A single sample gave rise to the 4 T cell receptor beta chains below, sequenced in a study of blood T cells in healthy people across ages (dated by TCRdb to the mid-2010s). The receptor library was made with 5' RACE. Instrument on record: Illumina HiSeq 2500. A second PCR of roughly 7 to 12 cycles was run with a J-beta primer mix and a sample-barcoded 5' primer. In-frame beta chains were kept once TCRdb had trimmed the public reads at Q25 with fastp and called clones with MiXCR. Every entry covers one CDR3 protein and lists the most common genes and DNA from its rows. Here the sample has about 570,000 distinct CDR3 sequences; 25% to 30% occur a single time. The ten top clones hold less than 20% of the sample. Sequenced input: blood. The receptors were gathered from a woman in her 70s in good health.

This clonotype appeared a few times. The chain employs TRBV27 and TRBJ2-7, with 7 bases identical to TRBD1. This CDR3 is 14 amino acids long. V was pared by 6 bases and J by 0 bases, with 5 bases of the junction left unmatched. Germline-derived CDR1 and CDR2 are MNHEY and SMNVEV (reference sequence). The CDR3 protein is CASRLQGSSYEQYF. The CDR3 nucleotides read TGTGCCAGCAGGCTACAGGGGAGCTCCTACGAGCAGTACTTC.

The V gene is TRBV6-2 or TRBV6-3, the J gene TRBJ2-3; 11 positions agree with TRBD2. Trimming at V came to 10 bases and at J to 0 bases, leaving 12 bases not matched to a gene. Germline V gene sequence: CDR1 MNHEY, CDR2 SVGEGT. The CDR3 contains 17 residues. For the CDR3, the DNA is TGTGCCACCGTAACTAGCGGGGGTGTTTTAAGCACAGATACGCAGTATTTT. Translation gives CATVTSGGVLSTDTQYF.

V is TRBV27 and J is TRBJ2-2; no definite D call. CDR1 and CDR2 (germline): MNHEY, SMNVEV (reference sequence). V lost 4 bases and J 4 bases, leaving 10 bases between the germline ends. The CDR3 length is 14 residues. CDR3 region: CASSSFHLTGELFF. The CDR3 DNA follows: TGTGCCAGCAGTTCCTTCCACCTCACCGGGGAGCTGTTTTTT.

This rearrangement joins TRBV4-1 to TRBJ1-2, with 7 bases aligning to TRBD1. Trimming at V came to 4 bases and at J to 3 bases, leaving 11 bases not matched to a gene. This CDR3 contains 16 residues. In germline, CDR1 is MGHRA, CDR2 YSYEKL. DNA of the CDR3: TGCGCCAGCAGCCGTAATGAAGACAGGGCACACTATGGCTACACCTTC. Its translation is CASSRNEDRAHYGYTF.